One and the same sample provided the 21 T cell receptor beta chains below, sequenced in a study of blood T cell repertoires in COVID-19. Assay used: immunoSEQ multiplex PCR; TCRdb lists only in-frame clones, some missing. This sample has about 210,000 clones, with about four fifths found just once. Material for sequencing was peripheral blood. These TCRs come from a woman in her thirties or forties with acute or convalescent COVID-19.

The gene calls are TRBV5-5 and TRBJ2-1; 16 bases line up with TRBD2. In germline, CDR1 is SGHKS, CDR2 YYEKEE (reference sequence). V was clipped by 3 bases and J by 4 bases; unmatched bases: 13. This CDR3 region has 20 residues. CDR3 sequence: CASSSNPGTSGGEGYNEQFF. In DNA form, the CDR3 reads TGTGCCAGCAGCTCCAACCCGGGGACTAGCGGGGGGGAAGGTTACAATGAGCAGTTCTTC. The full variable domain, with the rest looked up from reference TRBV5-5 and TRBJ2-1, is DAGVTQSPTHLIKTRGQQVTLRCSPISGHKSVSWYQQVLGQGPQFIFQYYEKEERGRGNFPDRFSARQFPNYSSELNVNALLLGDSALYLCASSSNPGTSGGEGYNEQFFGPGTRLTVL.

This chain connects TRBV10-2 to TRBJ2-5; 8 bases are a match to TRBD2. In germline, CDR1 is WSHSY, CDR2 SAAADI. The CDR3 sequence is 16 residues long. V trimming: 6 bases; J trimming: 3 bases; junction bases outside the gene matches: 12. The CDR3 reads CASSSFREGEKETQYF. The CDR3 region has the DNA TGCGCCAGCAGCTCCTTCCGGGAGGGGGAGAAAGAGACCCAGTACTTC.

This chain uses TRBV18 with TRBJ2-3, with 10 bases lining up with TRBD2. The CDR3 has 17 amino acids. Germline trimming cut 1 base from V and 5 bases from J; bases unmatched to any gene: 9. Germline V lookup: CDR1 KGHSH, CDR2 LQKENI. The chain's CDR3 is CASSPLEAGGRRDTQYF. CDR3 DNA sequence: TGTGCCAGCTCACCACTCGAAGCGGGGGGGCGACGAGATACGCAGTATTTT.

The chain links TRBV7-3 to TRBJ2-3, with D maybe TRBD1 (6 bases). This CDR3 has 15 residues. The V end was cut by 6 bases, the J end by 0 bases, with 13 bases between. The germline V gene encodes CDR1 SGHTA and CDR2 FQGTGA. The CDR3 coding sequence is TGTGCCAGCAGTCCTGGGCAGGGGAGCACAGATACGCAGTATTTT. Translating it yields CASSPGQGSTDTQYF. The complete variable domain, with remaining parts taken from reference TRBV7-3 and TRBJ2-3, reads GAGVSQTPSNKVTEKGKYVELRCDPISGHTALYWYRQSLGQGPEFLIYFQGTGAADDSGLPNDRFFAVRPEGSVSTLKIQRTERGDSAVYLCASSPGQGSTDTQYFGPGTRLTVL.

V and J are TRBV7-2 and TRBJ2-1; 8 bases agree with TRBD2. The length of the CDR3 is 14 residues. In germline, CDR1 is SGHTA, CDR2 FQGNSA. The V segment lost 1 base and the J segment 10 bases; nucleotides outside the gene matches: 6. DNA of the CDR3: TGTGCCAGCAGCTTAGATGGACTAGCATGGGAGCAGTTCTTC. It is translated as CASSLDGLAWEQFF. The variable domain in full, completed from reference TRBV7-2 and TRBJ2-1, reads GAGVSQSPSNKVTEKGKDVELRCDPISGHTALYWYRQSLGQGLEFLIYFQGNSAPDKSGLPSDRFSAERTGGSVSTLTIQRTQQEDSAVYLCASSLDGLAWEQFFGPGTRLTVL.

This clone has a single count. This rearrangement joins TRBV9 to TRBJ2-7; D might be TRBD2 (6 bases). This CDR3 is 15 amino acids long. The V and J ends lost 1 base and 6 bases respectively, with 17 bases between them. Germline CDR1 reads SGDLS; CDR2 reads YYNGEE. CDR3 DNA sequence: TGTGCCAGCAGCGTAACTGAGGCTAGCGTACGCGAGCAGTACTTC. Protein product: CASSVTEASVREQYF.

The chain couples TRBV27 to TRBJ2-6; D is ambiguous. V was trimmed by 7 bases and J by 0 bases, leaving 13 bases between them. Germline loops: CDR1 MNHEY, CDR2 SMNVEV (reference sequence). The CDR3 loop spans 16 amino acids. The CDR3 loop is CASNPTAGSGANVLTF. CDR3 in DNA: TGTGCCAGCAACCCCACCGCCGGCTCTGGGGCCAACGTCCTGACTTTC.

This clone was detected only once. The chain recombines TRBV5-8 with TRBJ2-5; no definite D call. The V gene's germline CDR1 is SGHTS and CDR2 YDEGEE. V was cut by 5 bases and J by 0 bases, with 11 bases left in between. The CDR3 consists of 14 residues. The CDR3 bases are TGTGCCAGCAGTCCTGGCCCCAACCAAGAGACCCAGTACTTC. Translation: CASSPGPNQETQYF.

The chain is built from TRBV7-2 and TRBJ2-4; 8 bases align to TRBD1. This CDR3 spans 17 amino acids. From germline, CDR1 is SGHTA and CDR2 FQGNSA. V trimming: 4 bases; J trimming: 6 bases; junction bases outside the gene matches: 14. The DNA for the CDR3 is TGTGCCAGCAGCTCCCATTTCGAACAGGGGGTCCTAAACATTCAGTACTTC. Amino acids: CASSSHFEQGVLNIQYF.

The chain joins TRBV7-2 to TRBJ2-1, with D perhaps TRBD2 (5 bases). V lost 1 base and J 11 bases, leaving 9 bases between the germline ends. This CDR3 is built from 12 residues. From germline, CDR1 is SGHTA and CDR2 FQGNSA. This chain's CDR3 is CASSLGTGKQFF. The CDR3 DNA follows: TGTGCCAGCAGCTTAGGGACTGGGAAGCAGTTCTTC.

The chain joins TRBV6-5 to TRBJ1-5; D is unclear. The CDR3 contains 13 residues. Germline values: CDR1 MNHEY, CDR2 SVGAGI. Trimming pared 5 bases from V and 9 bases from J, leaving 14 bases between. CDR3 sequence (DNA): TGTGCCAGCAGTCCCGACATTGCTTTGCCCCAGCATTTT. It specifies CASSPDIALPQHF.

The V and J genes are TRBV11-2 and TRBJ1-1; D not resolved. Germline CDR1 is SGHAT and CDR2 is FQNNGV. CDR3 length: 13 amino acids. The V end lost 6 bases, the J end lost 4 bases, and 12 bases lay between the germline ends. The CDR3 DNA sequence: TGTGCCAGCAGGAACTCCGAGGGCACTGAAGCTTTCTTT. Amino acids: CASRNSEGTEAFF.

The rearrangement uses TRBV18 and TRBJ2-7, with 9 bases aligning to TRBD1. The CDR3 totals 16 residues. Germline lookup yields CDR1 KGHSH and CDR2 LQKENI. J lost 3 bases, V lost 0 bases, and 6 bases had no gene match. The DNA for the CDR3 is TGTGCCAGCTCACCACCGATAGACAGGGGGGTCTACGAGCAGTACTTC. Its translation: CASSPPIDRGVYEQYF.

The gene calls are TRBV6-5 and TRBJ2-1, with D possibly being TRBD1 (5 bases). The V gene lost 7 bases and the J gene lost 5 bases, with 18 bases spanning the gap. In germline, CDR1 is MNHEY, CDR2 SVGAGI. The CDR3 contains 15 residues. CDR3 DNA: TGTGCCAGCACATGGGGCAGGCCAGGGAACAATGAGCAGTTCTTC. This gives the protein CASTWGRPGNNEQFF.

The chain employs TRBV5-8 and TRBJ2-3, with TRBD1 as a possible D gene (6 bases). With 4 bases removed from V and 11 bases from J, the gap between germline ends came to 20 bases. CDR3 length: 14 amino acids. Germline CDR1 SGHTS, CDR2 YDEGEE. Written as DNA, the CDR3 is TGTGCCAGCAGCCACACAGGGTCCAAAGGGAAGCAGTATTTT. This translates into CASSHTGSKGKQYF.

The V call is TRBV14, the J call TRBJ2-1; a weak D match, TRBD1 (6 bases). The CDR3 has 17 residues. CDR1 and CDR2 from the germline V gene are SGHDN and FVKESK. Trimming removed 0 bases from V and 0 bases from J, with 12 bases in between. The CDR3 DNA sequence: TGTGCCAGCAGCCAAGACAGGGGCTTCCGCTCCTACAATGAGCAGTTCTTC. Its translation is CASSQDRGFRSYNEQFF.

This rearrangement joins TRBV29-1 to TRBJ1-1, with D perhaps matching TRBD1 (5 bases). This CDR3 is built from 11 residues. V was trimmed by 4 bases and J by 5 bases, leaving 8 bases between them. The germline gives CDR1 SQVTM, CDR2 ANQGSEA. The CDR3 loop is CSVVGGTEAFF. The CDR3 DNA sequence: TGCAGCGTTGTGGGGGGGACTGAAGCTTTCTTT. Full variable domain (outside the CDR3, taken from reference TRBV29-1 and TRBJ1-1): SAVISQKPSRDICQRGTSLTIQCQVDSQVTMMFWYRQQPGQSLTLIATANQGSEATYESGFVIDKFPISRPNLTFSTLTVSNMSPEDSSIYLCSVVGGTEAFFGQGTRLTVV.

The J gene is TRBJ2-7, the V gene TRBV7-6, with 9 bases identical to TRBD1. Germline lookup yields CDR1 SGHVS and CDR2 FNYEAQ. V lost 5 bases to trimming and J lost 2 bases; unmatched junction nucleotides: 13. The CDR3 is made up of 17 amino acids. CDR3 DNA sequence: TGTGCCAGCAGCCCCGGATCAACCGGGACAGGGACCTACGAGCAGTACTTC. Translating it yields CASSPGSTGTGTYEQYF.

Written as DNA, the CDR3 is TGTGCCAGCAGCGAGGAGTACGAGCAGTACTTC. It encodes CASSEEYEQYF. The chain is built from TRBV2 and TRBJ2-7; D call uncertain. V was trimmed by 6 bases and J by 4 bases, leaving 7 bases between them. This CDR3 is 11 amino acids long. In germline, CDR1 is SNHLY, CDR2 FYNNEI. The full variable domain, its missing parts supplied by reference TRBV2 and TRBJ2-7, is EPEVTQTPSHQVTQMGQEVILRCVPISNHLYFYWYRQILGQKVEFLVSFYNNEISEKSEIFDDQFSVERPDGSNFTLKIRSTKLEDSAMYFCASSEEYEQYFGPGTRLTVT.

The chain carries TRBV4-3 and TRBJ1-1, with TRBD1 as a possible D gene (6 bases). The CDR3 contains 15 residues. Deletions cut 0 bases from V and 3 bases from J, with 11 bases between. Germline lookup yields CDR1 LGHNA and CDR2 YSLEER. CDR3 DNA sequence: TGCGCCAGCAGCCAAGAGGGACATGCGGACACTGAAGCTTTCTTT. This codes for CASSQEGHADTEAFF.

The CDR3 DNA reads as TGTGCCATCAGTGAGTCGAGACGGGCGGGGGGGACAGATACGCAGTATTTT. Protein sequence: CAISESRRAGGTDTQYF. The chain links TRBV10-3 to TRBJ2-3, with 9 bases fitting TRBD2. V was pared by 0 bases and J by 3 bases, with 7 bases of the junction left unmatched. Per germline, CDR1 ENHRY and CDR2 SYGVKD. The CDR3 sequence is 17 residues long.